This T cell receptor beta chain comes out of a study of blood T cells in healthy people across ages. Looking at the study overall: About one barcoded beta molecule per two T cells was captured by template switching.

With a J-beta primer mix and a sample-barcoded 5' primer, a second PCR ran roughly 6 to 12 cycles. MiXCR, applied by TCRdb to the 5' RACE reads, yields one record per CDR3 protein. The profile shows about 1,400,000 distinct CDR3 sequences, about 40% of them singletons. Researchers collected about 9.7 milliliters of peripheral blood from every single donor. Every sample gave at least 5 micrograms of total RNA when it was extracted. The CDR3 consists of 12 residues. V was clipped by 6 bases and J by 11 bases, with 16 bases between them. The germline V gene has CDR1 SEHNR and CDR2 FQNEAQ (reference sequence).

The specimen was blood. The rearrangement links TRBV7-9 to TRBJ1-1; the D is unclear. This TCR was recovered from a woman between 18 and 30 years old in good health. CDR3 loop: CASSSHSTGAFF. The CDR3 bases are TGTGCCAGCAGTTCGCACTCCACGGGGGCTTTCTTT.